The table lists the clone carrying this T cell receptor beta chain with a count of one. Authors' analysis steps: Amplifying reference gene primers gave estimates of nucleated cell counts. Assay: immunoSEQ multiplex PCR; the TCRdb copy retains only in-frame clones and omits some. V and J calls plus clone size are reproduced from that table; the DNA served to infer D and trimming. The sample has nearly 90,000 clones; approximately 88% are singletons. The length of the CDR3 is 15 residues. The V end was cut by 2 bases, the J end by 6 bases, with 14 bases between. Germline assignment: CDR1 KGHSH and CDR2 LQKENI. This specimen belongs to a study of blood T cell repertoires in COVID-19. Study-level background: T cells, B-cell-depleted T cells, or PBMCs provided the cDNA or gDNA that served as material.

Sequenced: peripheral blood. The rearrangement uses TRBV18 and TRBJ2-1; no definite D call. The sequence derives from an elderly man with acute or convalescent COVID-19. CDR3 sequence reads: CASSPDRPRSNEQFF. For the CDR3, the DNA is TGTGCCAGCTCACCAGATCGTCCGCGGTCCAATGAGCAGTTCTTC.